This T cell receptor beta chain is drawn from a study of blood T cell repertoires in COVID-19. Study-level background: The cDNA or gDNA used as material had been derived from T cells, B-cell-depleted T cells, or PBMCs.

Assay used: immunoSEQ multiplex PCR; TCRdb lists only in-frame clones, some missing. The sample has roughly 110,000 clones, over 70% seen once; the top ten hold around 1.5%. Germline values: CDR1 SGHVS, CDR2 FQNEAQ. V was clipped by 6 bases and J by 1 base; unmatched bases: 11. This CDR3 comprises 16 residues. V and J are TRBV7-8 and TRBJ1-1, with 7 bases fitting TRBD1. This sequence was found in a middle-aged man with acute or convalescent COVID-19. What was sequenced was peripheral blood. Here the CDR3 DNA reads TGTGCCAGCAGTTACCAGGGACAGCTGACGAACACTGAAGCTTTCTTT. Amino acid sequence: CASSYQGQLTNTEAFF.